This T cell receptor (beta chain) derives from a study of beta chain features in type 1 diabetes. Study as a whole: Across the samples, roughly 98,000,000 sorted cells were examined in total.

As every portion of the isolated RNA was reverse transcribed, the sequencing read expressed TCRB transcripts. The method was immunoSEQ multiplex PCR; TCRdb's version includes in-frame clones alone and lacks a portion of them. Of hundreds of thousands of clones detected, 10% to 15% appear once; the ten largest clones hold 0.015% to 0.02%. This clone was detected a few times. Antigen: not known. Study results and caveats: Within the patient group, naive, central memory and Treg TCRB repertoires appeared more similar to each other than within healthy donors. With patients and controls alike, PCR might favor shorter templates to an equal degree. Fewer junction insertions and more nucleotide deletions appeared in type 1 diabetes patients.

Sequences were obtained from naive CD4+ T cells from blood. This sequence originates from a man younger than 35 in good health.

CDR3 residues: CASSRTSTGPYHEQYF. Written as DNA, the CDR3 is TGTGCCAGCAGCCGCACCTCGACAGGGCCGTACCACGAGCAGTACTTC. This sequence joins TRBV7-9 and TRBJ2-7, with 7 positions matching TRBD1. CDR1 is SEHNR, CDR2 FQNEAQ, per germline (reference sequence). The CDR3 runs 16 residues. V lost 5 bases, J lost 5 bases, and 15 bases stayed unmatched.